A single sample is the source of the 9 T cell receptor beta chains below, sequenced in a study of OX40 agonist ivuxolimab in advanced cancers. Here immunoSEQ multiplex PCR was the method, and the copy in TCRdb shows in-frame clones only, minus some. The sample shows roughly 20,000 clones, 82% of them seen only once. The sequenced sample was CD4+ or CD8+ T cells sorted from blood, obtained in a trial of the OX40 agonist ivuxolimab. These receptors were obtained from an adult with an advanced solid tumor such as melanoma, head and neck, liver or kidney cancer.

CDR3 in amino acids: CATSRAAGRGEKLFF. DNA for the CDR3: TGTGCCACCAGCAGAGCAGCTGGTCGAGGGGAAAAACTGTTTTTT. The V call is TRBV15, the J call TRBJ1-4, with no clear D. CDR1 is LNHNV, CDR2 YYDKDF, per germline (reference sequence). This CDR3 region has 15 residues. Trimming left V 1 base short and J 8 bases short, with 14 bases between. Based on the CDR3 plus reference TRBV15 and TRBJ1-4, the full variable domain is DAMVIQNPRYQVTQFGKPVTLSCSQTLNHNVMYWYQQKSSQAPKLLFHYYDKDFNNEADTPDNFQSRRPNTSFCFLDIRSPGLGDTAMYLCATSRAAGRGEKLFFGSGTQLSVL.

The V call is TRBV6-5, the J call TRBJ2-7, with TRBD1 matching 10 bases. V lost 2 bases and J lost 2; bases outside the gene matches: 3. The CDR3 consists of 15 residues. Germline assignment: CDR1 MNHEY and CDR2 SVGAGI. This CDR3 is CASSYNGQGAYEQYF. In DNA form, the CDR3 reads TGTGCCAGCAGTTACAACGGACAGGGGGCCTACGAGCAGTACTTC.

The chain is built from TRBV13 and TRBJ1-1; 8 nucleotides align to TRBD1. Germline V CDR1 and CDR2: PRHDT, FYEKMQ (reference sequence). The CDR3 totals 14 residues. Germline trimming cut 4 bases from V and 4 bases from J; bases unmatched to any gene: 5. CDR3 in DNA: TGTGCCAGCAGCTATTACAGGGGGGGCACTGAAGCTTTCTTT. Its translation: CASSYYRGGTEAFF.

The CDR3 reads CASSQDLRASGYTF. CDR3 nucleotide sequence: TGTGCCAGCAGCCAAGATCTCAGGGCTAGTGGCTACACCTTC. This sequence joins TRBV4-2 and TRBJ1-2, with D possibly matching TRBD1 (5 bases). Germline lookup yields CDR1 LGHNA and CDR2 YNFKEQ. Trimming shortened V by 0 bases and J by 7 bases, and 12 bases separated the two germline ends. The CDR3 has 14 residues.

This clone was seen more than once but under ten times. The chain joins TRBV6-5 to TRBJ1-5; D call uncertain. The CDR3 runs to 15 residues. Germline assignment: CDR1 MNHEY and CDR2 SVGAGI. V gave up 0 bases and J gave up 3 bases, with 9 bases separating them. The CDR3 reads CASSYSSVTNQPQHF. In DNA form, the CDR3 reads TGTGCCAGCAGTTACTCGTCCGTTACCAATCAGCCCCAGCATTTT.

For the CDR3, the DNA is TGTGCCAGCAGCGTAGGGCCAGGGGGTGAAAAACTGTTTTTT. Amino acid sequence: CASSVGPGGEKLFF. The chain joins TRBV9 to TRBJ1-4; 7 nucleotides match TRBD1. The CDR3 spans 14 residues. Germline V gene lookup returns CDR1 SGDLS and CDR2 YYNGEE. V lost 0 bases to trimming and J lost 7 bases; unmatched junction nucleotides: 3.

The chain couples TRBV7-2 to TRBJ2-3; 8 nucleotides match TRBD2. This CDR3 contains 17 residues. Germline V lookup: CDR1 SGHTA, CDR2 FQGNSA. Trimming removed 1 base from V and 8 bases from J; junction bases left unmatched: 14. CDR3 sequence (DNA): TGTGCCAGCAGCTTAGACCCGGGGGGGCTTCAAGTAGGTACGCAGTATTTT. Its protein product is CASSLDPGGLQVGTQYF.

V usage is TRBV27 and J usage is TRBJ2-3, with D tentatively TRBD2 (5 bases). The CDR3 loop spans 14 amino acids. From germline, CDR1 is MNHEY and CDR2 SMNVEV (reference sequence). The V end was cut by 8 bases, the J end by 3 bases, with 15 bases between. DNA of the CDR3: TGTGCCAGCTCCCCGAGGAGGAGGACAGATACGCAGTATTTT. Encoded protein: CASSPRRRTDTQYF.

The V and J genes are TRBV6-5 and TRBJ2-2; 7 bases match TRBD2. Per germline, CDR1 MNHEY and CDR2 SVGAGI. Trimming at V came to 0 bases and at J to 4 bases, leaving 5 bases not matched to a gene. The CDR3 spans 16 residues. The CDR3 loop reads CASSYSAGVGTGELFF. The DNA for the CDR3 is TGTGCCAGCAGTTACTCCGCGGGAGTAGGCACCGGGGAGCTGTTTTTT.